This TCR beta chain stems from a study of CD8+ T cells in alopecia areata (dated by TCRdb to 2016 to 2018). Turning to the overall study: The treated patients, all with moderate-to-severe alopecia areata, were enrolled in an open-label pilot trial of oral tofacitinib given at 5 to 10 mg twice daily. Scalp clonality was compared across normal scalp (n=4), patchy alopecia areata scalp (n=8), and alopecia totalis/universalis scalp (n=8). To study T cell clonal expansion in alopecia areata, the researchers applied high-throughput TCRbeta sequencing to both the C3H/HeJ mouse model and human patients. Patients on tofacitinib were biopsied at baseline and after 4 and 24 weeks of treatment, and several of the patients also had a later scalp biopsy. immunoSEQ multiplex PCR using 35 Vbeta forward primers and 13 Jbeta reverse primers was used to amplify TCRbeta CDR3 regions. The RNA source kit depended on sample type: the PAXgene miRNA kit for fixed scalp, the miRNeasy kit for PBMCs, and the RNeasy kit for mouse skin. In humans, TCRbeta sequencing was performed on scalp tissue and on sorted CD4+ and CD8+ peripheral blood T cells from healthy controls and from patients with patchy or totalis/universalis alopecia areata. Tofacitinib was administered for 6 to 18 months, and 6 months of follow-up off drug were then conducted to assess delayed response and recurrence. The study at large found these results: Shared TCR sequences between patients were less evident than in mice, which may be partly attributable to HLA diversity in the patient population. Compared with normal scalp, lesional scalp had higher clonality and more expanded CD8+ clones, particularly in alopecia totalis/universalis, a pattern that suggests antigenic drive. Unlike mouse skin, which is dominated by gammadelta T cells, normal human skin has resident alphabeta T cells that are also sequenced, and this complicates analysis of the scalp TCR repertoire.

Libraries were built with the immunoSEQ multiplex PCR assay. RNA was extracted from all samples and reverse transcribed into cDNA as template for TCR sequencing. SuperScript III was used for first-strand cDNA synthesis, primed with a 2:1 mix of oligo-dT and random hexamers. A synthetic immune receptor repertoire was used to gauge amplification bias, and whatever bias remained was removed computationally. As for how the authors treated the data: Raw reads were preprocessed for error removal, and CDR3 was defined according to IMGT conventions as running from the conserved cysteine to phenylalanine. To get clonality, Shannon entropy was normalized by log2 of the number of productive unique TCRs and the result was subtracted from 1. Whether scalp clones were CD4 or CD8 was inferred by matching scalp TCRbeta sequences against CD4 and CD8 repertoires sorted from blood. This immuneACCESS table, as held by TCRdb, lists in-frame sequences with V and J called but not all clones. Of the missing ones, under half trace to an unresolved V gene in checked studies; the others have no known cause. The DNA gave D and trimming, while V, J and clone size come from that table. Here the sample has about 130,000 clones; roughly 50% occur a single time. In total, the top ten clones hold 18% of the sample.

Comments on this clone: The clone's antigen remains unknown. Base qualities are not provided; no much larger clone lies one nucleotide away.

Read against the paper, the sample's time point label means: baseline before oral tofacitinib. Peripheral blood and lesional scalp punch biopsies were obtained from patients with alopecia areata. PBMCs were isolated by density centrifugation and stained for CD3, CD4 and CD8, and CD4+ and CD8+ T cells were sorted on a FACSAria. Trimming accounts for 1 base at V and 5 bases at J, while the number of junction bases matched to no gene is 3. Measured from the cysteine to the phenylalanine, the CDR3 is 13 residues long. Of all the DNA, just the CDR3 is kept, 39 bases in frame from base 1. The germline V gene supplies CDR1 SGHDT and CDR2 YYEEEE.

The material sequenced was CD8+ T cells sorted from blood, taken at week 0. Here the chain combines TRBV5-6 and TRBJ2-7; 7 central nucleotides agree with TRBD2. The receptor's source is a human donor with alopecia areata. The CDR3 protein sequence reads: CASSLTGGHEQYF. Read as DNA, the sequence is TGTGCCAGCAGCTTGACGGGGGGACACGAGCAGTACTTC.